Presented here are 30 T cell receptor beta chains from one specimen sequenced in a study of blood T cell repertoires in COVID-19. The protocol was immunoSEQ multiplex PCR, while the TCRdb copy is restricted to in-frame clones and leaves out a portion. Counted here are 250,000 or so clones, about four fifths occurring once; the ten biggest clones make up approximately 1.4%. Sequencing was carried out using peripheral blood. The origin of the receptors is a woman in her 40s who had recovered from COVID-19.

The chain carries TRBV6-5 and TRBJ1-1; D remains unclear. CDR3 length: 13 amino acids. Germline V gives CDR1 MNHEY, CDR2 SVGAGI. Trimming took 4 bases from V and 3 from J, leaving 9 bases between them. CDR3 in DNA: TGTGCCAGCAGTTCGGACTTGTACACTGAAGCTTTCTTT. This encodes CASSSDLYTEAFF.

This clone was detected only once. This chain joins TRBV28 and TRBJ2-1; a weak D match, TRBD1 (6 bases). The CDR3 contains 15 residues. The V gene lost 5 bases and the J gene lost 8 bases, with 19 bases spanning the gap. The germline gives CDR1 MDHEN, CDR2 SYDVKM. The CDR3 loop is CASSKSGVKYDEQFF. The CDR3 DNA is TGTGCCAGCAGTAAATCAGGGGTTAAGTACGATGAGCAGTTCTTC.

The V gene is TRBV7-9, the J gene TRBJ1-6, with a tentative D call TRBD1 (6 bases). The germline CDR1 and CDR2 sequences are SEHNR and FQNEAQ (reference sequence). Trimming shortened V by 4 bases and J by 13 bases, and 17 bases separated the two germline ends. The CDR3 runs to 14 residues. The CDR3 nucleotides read TGTGCCAGCAGCTCCCGGGTGGGGGACATTCCCCTCCACTTT. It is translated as CASSSRVGDIPLHF.

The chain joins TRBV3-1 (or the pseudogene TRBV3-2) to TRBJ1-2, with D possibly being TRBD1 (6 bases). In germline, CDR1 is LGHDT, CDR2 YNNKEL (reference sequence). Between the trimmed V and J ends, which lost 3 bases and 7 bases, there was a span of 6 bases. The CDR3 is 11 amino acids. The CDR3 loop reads CASSQGAGYTF. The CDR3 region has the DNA TGTGCCAGCAGCCAGGGGGCTGGCTACACCTTC.

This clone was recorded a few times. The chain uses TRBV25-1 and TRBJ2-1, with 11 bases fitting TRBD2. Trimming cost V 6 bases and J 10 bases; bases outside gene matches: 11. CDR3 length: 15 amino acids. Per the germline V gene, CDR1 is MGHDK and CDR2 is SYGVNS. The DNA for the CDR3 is TGTGCCAGCAGGGCCGTGACTAGCGGGGAACACGAGCAGTTCTTC. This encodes CASRAVTSGEHEQFF.

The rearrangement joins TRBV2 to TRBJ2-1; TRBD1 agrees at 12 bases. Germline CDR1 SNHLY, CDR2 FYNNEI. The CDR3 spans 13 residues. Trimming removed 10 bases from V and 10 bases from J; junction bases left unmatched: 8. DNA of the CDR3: TGTGCCAATACCGGGACAGGGGGCAGGGAGCAGTTCTTC. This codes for CANTGTGGREQFF.

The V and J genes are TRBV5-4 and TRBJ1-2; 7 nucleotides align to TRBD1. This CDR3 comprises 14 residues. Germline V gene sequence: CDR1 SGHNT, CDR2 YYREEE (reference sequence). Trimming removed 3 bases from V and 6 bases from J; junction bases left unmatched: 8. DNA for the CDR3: TGTGCCAGCAGCTCGGGACAGCCTACGAATGGCTACACCTTC. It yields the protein CASSSGQPTNGYTF.

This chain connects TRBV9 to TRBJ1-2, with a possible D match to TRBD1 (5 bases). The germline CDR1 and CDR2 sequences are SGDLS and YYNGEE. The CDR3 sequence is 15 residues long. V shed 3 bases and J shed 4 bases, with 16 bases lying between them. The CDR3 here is CASSASLTELYGYTF. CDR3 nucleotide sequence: TGTGCCAGCAGCGCCTCCTTGACAGAGCTCTATGGCTACACCTTC.

The CDR3 DNA sequence: TGTGCCAGCAGTACCCATGGGGCAGTTTTGATGAACACTGAAGCTTTCTTT. Amino acids: CASSTHGAVLMNTEAFF. The V and J genes are TRBV27 and TRBJ1-1; D is perhaps TRBD1 (5 bases). V lost 5 bases to trimming and J lost 0 bases, with 19 bases between them. CDR1 and CDR2 from the germline V gene are MNHEY and SMNVEV (reference sequence). The CDR3 loop spans 17 amino acids.

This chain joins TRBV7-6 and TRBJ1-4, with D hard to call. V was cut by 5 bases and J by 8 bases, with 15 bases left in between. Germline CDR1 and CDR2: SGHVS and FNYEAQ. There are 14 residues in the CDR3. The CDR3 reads CASSPTGGKEKLFF. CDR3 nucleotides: TGTGCCAGCAGCCCGACCGGAGGAAAGGAAAAACTGTTTTTT. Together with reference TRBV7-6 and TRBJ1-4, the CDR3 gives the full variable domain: GAGVSQSPRYKVTKRGQDVALRCDPISGHVSLYWYRQALGQGPEFLTYFNYEAQQDKSGLPNDRFSAERPEGSISTLTIQRTEQRDSAMYRCASSPTGGKEKLFFGSGTQLSVL.

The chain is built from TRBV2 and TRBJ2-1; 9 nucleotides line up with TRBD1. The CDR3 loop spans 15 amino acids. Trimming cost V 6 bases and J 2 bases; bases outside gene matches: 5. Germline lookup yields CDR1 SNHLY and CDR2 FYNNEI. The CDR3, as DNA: TGTGCCAGCAGGCCGGACAGGGGCCCCTACAATGAGCAGTTCTTC. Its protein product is CASRPDRGPYNEQFF.

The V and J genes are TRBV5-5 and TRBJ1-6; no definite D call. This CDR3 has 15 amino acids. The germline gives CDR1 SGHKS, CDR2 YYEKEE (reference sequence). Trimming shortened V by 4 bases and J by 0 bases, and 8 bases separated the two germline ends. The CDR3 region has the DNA TGTGCCAGCAGCCTGTTCGGCTCCTATAATTCACCCCTCCACTTT. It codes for CASSLFGSYNSPLHF.

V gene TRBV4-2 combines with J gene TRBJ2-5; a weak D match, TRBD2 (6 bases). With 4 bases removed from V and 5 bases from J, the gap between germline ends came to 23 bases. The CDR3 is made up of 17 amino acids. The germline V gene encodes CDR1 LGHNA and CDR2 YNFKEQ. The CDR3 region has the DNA TGTGCCAGCAGCCCGGGACTGCCTAGAAGGGAAGGGGAGACCCAGTACTTC. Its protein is CASSPGLPRREGETQYF.

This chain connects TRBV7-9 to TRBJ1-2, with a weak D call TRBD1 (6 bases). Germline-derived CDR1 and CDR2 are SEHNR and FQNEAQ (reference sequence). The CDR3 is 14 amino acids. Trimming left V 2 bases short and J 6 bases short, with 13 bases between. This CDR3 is CASSLRTGPHGYTF. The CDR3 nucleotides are TGTGCCAGCAGCTTAAGAACAGGGCCTCATGGCTACACCTTC.

This chain's CDR3 is CASSPLSGSNQPQHF. In DNA, the CDR3 is TGTGCCAGCTCCCCCCTATCGGGTAGCAATCAGCCCCAGCATTTT. The chain has TRBV18 and TRBJ1-5; no reliable D call. The germline V gene encodes CDR1 KGHSH and CDR2 LQKENI. The CDR3 has 15 residues. V shed 6 bases and J shed 0 bases, with 12 bases lying between them.

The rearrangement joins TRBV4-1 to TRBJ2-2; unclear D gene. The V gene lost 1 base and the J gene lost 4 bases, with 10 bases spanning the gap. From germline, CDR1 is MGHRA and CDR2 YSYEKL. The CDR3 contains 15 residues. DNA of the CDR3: TGCGCCAGCAGCCAAGGGCGGCTGCGCACCGGGGAGCTGTTTTTT. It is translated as CASSQGRLRTGELFF.

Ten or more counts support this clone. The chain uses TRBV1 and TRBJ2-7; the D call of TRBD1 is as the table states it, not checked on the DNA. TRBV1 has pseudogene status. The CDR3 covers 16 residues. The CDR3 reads CTSSQDRGTHTYEQYF. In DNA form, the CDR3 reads TGCACCAGCAGCCAAGATAGAGGGACACATACCTACGAGCAGTACTTC.

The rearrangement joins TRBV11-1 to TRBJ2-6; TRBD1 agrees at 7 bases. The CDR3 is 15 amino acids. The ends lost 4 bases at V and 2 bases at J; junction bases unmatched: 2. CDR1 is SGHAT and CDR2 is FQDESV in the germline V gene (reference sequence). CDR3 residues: CASSSQGAGANVLTF. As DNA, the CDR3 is TGTGCCAGCAGCTCGCAGGGGGCTGGGGCCAACGTCCTGACTTTC.

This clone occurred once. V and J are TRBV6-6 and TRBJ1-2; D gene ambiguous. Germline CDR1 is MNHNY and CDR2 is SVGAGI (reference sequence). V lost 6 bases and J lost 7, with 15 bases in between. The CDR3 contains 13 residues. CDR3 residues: CASSPYAGGGYTF. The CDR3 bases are TGTGCCAGCAGCCCCTACGCGGGCGGTGGCTACACCTTC.

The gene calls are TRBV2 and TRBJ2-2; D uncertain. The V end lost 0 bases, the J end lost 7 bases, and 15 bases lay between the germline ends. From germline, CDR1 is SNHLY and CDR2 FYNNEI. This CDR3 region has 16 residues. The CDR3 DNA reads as TGTGCCAGCAGTGAAGCGCTTTTCCGAGCAAGCGGGGAGCTGTTTTTT. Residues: CASSEALFRASGELFF.

CDR3 sequence: CASSSPWTGRGTQYF. The CDR3 bases are TGCGCCAGCAGCTCACCCTGGACAGGGAGAGGGACCCAGTACTTC. The rearrangement uses TRBV5-1 and TRBJ2-5; TRBD1 aligns across 8 bases. CDR3 length: 15 residues. The germline V gene encodes CDR1 SGHRS and CDR2 YFSETQ. V lost 3 bases to trimming and J lost 7 bases; unmatched junction nucleotides: 11.

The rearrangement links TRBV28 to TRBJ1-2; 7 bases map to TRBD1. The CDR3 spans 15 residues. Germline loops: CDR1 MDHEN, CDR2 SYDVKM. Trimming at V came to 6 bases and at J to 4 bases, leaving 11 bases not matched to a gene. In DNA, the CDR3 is TGTGCCAGCAGAAAAGGACAGGATCTATTCTATGGCTACACCTTC. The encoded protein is CASRKGQDLFYGYTF.

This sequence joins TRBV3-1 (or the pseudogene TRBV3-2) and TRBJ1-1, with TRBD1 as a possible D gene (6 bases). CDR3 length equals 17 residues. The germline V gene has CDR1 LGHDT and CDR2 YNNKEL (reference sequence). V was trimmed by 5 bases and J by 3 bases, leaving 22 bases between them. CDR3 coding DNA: TGTGCCAGCAGCTTTACCCTCCTCCGGGACACCTACACTGAAGCTTTCTTT. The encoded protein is CASSFTLLRDTYTEAFF.

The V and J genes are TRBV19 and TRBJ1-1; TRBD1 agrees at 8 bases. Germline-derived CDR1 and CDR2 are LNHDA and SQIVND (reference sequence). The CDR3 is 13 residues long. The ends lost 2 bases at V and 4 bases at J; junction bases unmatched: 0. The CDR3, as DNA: TGTGCCAGTAGTATACAGGGGGCCACTGAAGCTTTCTTT. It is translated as CASSIQGATEAFF.

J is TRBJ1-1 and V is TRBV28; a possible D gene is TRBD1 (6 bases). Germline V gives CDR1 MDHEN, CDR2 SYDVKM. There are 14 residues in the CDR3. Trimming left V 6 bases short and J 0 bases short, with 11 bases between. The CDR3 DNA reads TGTGCCAGCAGCCGGGGGGGCATGAACACTGAAGCTTTCTTT. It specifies CASSRGGMNTEAFF.

CDR3 in DNA: TGTGCCACCAGTGATTTGCAGGCTAGCTCTAATGAGCAGTTCTTC. Its protein product is CATSDLQASSNEQFF. The V call is TRBV24-1, the J call TRBJ2-1, with TRBD2 as a possible D gene (5 bases). The CDR3 contains 15 residues. Per germline, CDR1 KGHDR and CDR2 SFDVKD. V gave up 0 bases and J gave up 7 bases, with 12 bases separating them.

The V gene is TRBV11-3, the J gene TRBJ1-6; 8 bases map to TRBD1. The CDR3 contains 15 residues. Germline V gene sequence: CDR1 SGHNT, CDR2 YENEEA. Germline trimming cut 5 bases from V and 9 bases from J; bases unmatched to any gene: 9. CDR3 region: CASSDRTGWTSPLHF. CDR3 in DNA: TGTGCCAGCAGCGACCGGACAGGGTGGACTTCACCCCTCCACTTT.

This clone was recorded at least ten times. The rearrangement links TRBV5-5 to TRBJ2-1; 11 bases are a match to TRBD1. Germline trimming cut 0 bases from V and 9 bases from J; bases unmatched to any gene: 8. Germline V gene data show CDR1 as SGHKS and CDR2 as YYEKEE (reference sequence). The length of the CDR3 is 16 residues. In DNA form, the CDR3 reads TGTGCCAGCAGCTTGGCCTGGACAGGGGGCCTGGTTGAGCAGTTCTTC. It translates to CASSLAWTGGLVEQFF.

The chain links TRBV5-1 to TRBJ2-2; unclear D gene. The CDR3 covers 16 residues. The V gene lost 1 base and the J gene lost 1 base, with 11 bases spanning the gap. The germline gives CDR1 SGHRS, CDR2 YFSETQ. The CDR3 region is CASSLTGYRNTGELFF. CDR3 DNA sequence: TGCGCCAGCAGCTTGACCGGTTATAGGAACACCGGGGAGCTGTTTTTT. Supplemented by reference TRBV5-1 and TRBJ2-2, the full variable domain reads KAGVTQTPRYLIKTRGQQVTLSCSPISGHRSVSWYQQTPGQGLQFLFEYFSETQRNKGNFPGRFSGRQFSNSRSEMNVSTLELGDSALYLCASSLTGYRNTGELFFGEGSRLTVL.

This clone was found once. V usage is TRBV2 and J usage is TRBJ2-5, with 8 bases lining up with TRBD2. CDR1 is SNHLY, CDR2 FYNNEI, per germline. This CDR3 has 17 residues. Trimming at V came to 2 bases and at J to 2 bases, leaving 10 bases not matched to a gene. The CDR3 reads CASSELVGLGGQETQYF. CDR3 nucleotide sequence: TGTGCCAGCAGTGAATTGGTGGGACTAGGGGGGCAAGAGACCCAGTACTTC.